Listed here is a single T cell receptor (beta chain). V lost 7 bases, J lost 2 bases, and 14 bases lay in between. The CDR3 runs 15 residues. Germline assignment: CDR1 LNHDA and CDR2 SQIVND (reference sequence). From RNA transcripts, TCR beta CDR3 regions were amplified. In the first-round RT-PCR of the TCR CDR3, the HTBI primer set was used. TCRdb re-called the multiplex PCR reads with MiXCR, one entry per CDR3 protein. In the table there are approximately 590,000 distinct CDR3 sequences, just over 45% of which are singletons. The record originates from a study of T cells in Graves' hyperthyroidism and ophthalmopathy.

This clonotype was sampled from a woman between 18 and 29 years old with Graves' hyperthyroidism. The sample consisted of peripheral blood or thyroid tissue (not recorded which). The chain uses TRBV19 and TRBJ1-4; D is possibly TRBD1 (5 bases). The CDR3 reads CASTPRAGTNEKLFF. CDR3 in DNA: TGTGCCAGTACCCCTCGGGCAGGGACTAATGAAAAACTGTTTTTT.